This T cell receptor (beta chain) was observed in a study of chemoradiotherapy in HPV16-positive cancers. Overall study results and limits: Better recurrence-free survival went with HPV-responsive T-cell expansion in HPV16-positive patients.

V was shortened by 6 bases and J by 2 bases, with 15 bases between the two germline ends. This CDR3 is 15 amino acids long. Germline V CDR1 and CDR2: MNHEY, SMNVEV (reference sequence). Repertoires were sampled repeatedly during chemoradiotherapy. Worth noting for this clone: No antigen is known for it.

Profiled with immunoSEQ multiplex PCR; TCRdb holds only in-frame clones, not every one. Of more than 7,500 clones in the sample, roughly 75% are singletons; the top ten hold 6.5% to 9.5%. The sample was acquired from a patient who underwent chemoradiotherapy. The rearrangement links TRBV27 to TRBJ2-3, with D possibly TRBD1 on 6 matching bases. This sequence was found in a human donor with HPV-associated anogenital cancer. DNA for the CDR3: TGTGCCAGCAGCTACCGGGACAAACACACAGATACGCAGTATTTT. Translating it yields CASSYRDKHTDTQYF.